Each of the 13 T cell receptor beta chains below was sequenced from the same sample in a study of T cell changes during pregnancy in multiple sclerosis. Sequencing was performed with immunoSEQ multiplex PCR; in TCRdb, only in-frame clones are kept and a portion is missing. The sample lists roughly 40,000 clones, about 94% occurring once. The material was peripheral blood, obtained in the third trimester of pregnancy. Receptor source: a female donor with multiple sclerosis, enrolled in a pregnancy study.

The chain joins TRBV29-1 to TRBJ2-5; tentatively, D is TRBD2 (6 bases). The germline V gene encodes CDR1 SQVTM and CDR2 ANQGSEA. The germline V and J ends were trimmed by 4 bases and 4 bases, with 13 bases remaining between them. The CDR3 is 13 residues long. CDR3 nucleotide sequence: TGCAGCGTTGCGCTAGCGTTAGGAGAGACCCAGTACTTC. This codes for CSVALALGETQYF. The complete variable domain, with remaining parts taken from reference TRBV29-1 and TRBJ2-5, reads SAVISQKPSRDICQRGTSLTIQCQVDSQVTMMFWYRQQPGQSLTLIATANQGSEATYESGFVIDKFPISRPNLTFSTLTVSNMSPEDSSIYLCSVALALGETQYFGPGTRLLVL.

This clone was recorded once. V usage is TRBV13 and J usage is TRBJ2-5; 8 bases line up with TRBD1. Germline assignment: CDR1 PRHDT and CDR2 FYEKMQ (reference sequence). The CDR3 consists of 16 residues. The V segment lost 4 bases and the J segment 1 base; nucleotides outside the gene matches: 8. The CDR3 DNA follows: TGTGCCAGCAGCTACAGGGGGTCCTCTTTCCAAGAGACCCAGTACTTC. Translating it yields CASSYRGSSFQETQYF.

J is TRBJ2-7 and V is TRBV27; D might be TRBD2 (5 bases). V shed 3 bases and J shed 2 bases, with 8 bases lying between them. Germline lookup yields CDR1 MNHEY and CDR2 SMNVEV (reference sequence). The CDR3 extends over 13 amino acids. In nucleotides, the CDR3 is TGTGCCAGCAGTTTTCGGGGTACCTACGAGCAGTACTTC. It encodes CASSFRGTYEQYF.

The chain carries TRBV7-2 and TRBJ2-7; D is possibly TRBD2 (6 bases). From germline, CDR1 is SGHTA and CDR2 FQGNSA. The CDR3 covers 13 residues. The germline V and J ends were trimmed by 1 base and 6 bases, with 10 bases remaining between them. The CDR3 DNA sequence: TGTGCCAGCAGCTTAGTTTCCGGGGGCGAGCAGTACTTC. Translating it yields CASSLVSGGEQYF.

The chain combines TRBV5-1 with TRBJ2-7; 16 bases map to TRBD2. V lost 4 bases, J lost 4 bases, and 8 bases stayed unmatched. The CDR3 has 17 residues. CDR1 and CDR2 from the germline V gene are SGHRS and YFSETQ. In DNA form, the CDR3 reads TGCGCCAGCAGCCCCGGGACTAGCGGGAGGGTACCTTACGAGCAGTACTTC. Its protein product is CASSPGTSGRVPYEQYF. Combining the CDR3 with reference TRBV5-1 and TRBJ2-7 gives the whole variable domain KAGVTQTPRYLIKTRGQQVTLSCSPISGHRSVSWYQQTPGQGLQFLFEYFSETQRNKGNFPGRFSGRQFSNSRSEMNVSTLELGDSALYLCASSPGTSGRVPYEQYFGPGTRLTVT.

In DNA, the CDR3 is TGTGCCAGCAGCGACAGTGGTGGCAATCAGCCCCAGCATTTT. This codes for CASSDSGGNQPQHF. The chain is built from TRBV7-2 and TRBJ1-5, with a weak D call TRBD1 (5 bases). There are 14 residues in the CDR3. Trimming removed 5 bases at V and 2 bases at J, with 10 bases between. Germline CDR1 and CDR2: SGHTA and FQGNSA.

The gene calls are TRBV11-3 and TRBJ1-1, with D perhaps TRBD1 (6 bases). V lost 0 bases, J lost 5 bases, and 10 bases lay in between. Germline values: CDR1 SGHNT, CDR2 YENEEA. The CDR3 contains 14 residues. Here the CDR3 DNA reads TGTGCCAGCAGCTTAGAACAGGGTATAACTGAAGCTTTCTTT. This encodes CASSLEQGITEAFF.

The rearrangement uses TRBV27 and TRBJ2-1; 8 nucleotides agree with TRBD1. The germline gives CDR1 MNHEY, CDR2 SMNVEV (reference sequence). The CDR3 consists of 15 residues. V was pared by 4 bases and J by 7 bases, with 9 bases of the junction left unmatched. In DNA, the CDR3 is TGTGCCAGCAGTTGGGGACAGGAGGCACGGAATGAGCAGTTCTTC. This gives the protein CASSWGQEARNEQFF.

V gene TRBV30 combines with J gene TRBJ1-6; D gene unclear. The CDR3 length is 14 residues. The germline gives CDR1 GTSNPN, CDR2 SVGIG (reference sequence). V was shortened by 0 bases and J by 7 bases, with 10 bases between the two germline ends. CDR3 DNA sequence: TGTGCCTGGAGTGTATATAGGGAGAATTCACCCCTCCACTTT. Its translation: CAWSVYRENSPLHF.

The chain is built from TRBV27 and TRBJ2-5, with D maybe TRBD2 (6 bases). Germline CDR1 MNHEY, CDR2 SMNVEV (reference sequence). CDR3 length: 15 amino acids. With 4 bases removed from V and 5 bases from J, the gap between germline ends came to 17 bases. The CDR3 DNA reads TGTGCCAGCAGTTACAGTGGCCGCGCGGGGGAGACCCAGTACTTC. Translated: CASSYSGRAGETQYF.

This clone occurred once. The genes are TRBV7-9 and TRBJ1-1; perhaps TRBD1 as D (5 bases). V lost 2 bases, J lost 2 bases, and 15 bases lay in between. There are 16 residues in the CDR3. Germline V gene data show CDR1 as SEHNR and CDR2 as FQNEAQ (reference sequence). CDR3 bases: TGTGCCAGCAGCTTATTGAGACAGTTGATCAACACTGAAGCTTTCTTT. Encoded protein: CASSLLRQLINTEAFF.

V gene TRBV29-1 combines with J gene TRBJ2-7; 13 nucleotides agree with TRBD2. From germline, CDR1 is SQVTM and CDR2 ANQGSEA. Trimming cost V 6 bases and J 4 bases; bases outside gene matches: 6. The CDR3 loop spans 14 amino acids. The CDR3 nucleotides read TGCAGCGTGGGGAGACTAGCGGGAGGATACGAGCAGTACTTC. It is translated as CSVGRLAGGYEQYF.

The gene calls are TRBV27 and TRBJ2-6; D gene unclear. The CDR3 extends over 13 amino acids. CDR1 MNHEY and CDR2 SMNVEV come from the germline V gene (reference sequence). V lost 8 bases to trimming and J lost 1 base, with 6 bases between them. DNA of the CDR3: TGTGCCAGCGGCCTTTCTGGGGCCAACGTCCTGACTTTC. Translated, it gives CASGLSGANVLTF.